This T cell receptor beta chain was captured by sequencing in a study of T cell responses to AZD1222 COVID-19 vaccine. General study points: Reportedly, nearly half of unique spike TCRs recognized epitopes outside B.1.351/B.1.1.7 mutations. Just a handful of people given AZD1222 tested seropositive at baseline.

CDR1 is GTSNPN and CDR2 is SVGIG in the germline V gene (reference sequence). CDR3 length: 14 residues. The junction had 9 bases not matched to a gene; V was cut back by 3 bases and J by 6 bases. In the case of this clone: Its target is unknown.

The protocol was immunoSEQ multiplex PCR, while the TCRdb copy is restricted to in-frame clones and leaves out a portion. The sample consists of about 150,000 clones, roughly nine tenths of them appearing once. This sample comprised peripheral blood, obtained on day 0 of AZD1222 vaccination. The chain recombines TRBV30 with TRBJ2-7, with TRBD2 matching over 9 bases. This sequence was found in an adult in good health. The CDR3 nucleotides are TGTGCCTGGAGAGATAGCGGGAGCTTGATCGAGCAGTACTTC. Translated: CAWRDSGSLIEQYF.